These T cell receptor beta chains were read from a single sample in a study of graft-versus-host responses after intestinal transplantation. Their specific antigens are unknown. Produced via immunoSEQ multiplex PCR; TCRdb's table is partial and in-frame only. The table records 100,000 to 120,000 clones, approximately 92% of them present only once. Material: unstimulated CD8+ T cells sorted from spleen or lymph node cells, obtained before intestinal transplant. The receptors were gathered from a human donor who received an intestinal transplant. CDR3s include the opening cysteine and the closing phenylalanine or tryptophan. Each record gives: V gene, CDR3 length, D gene, J gene, clone size, CDR3 protein, CDR3 DNA. The D gene is left open where the match is weak. The size field is filled for only some rows; it gives once, few, many or a size class.

>TRBV27|15|.|TRBJ2-1|.
CASSPSARAYNEQFF
TGTGCCAGCAGTCCTTCGGCCCGGGCTTACAATGAGCAGTTCTTC
>TRBV7-8|14|.|TRBJ2-1|.
CASSFGDRYNEQFF
TGTGCCAGCAGCTTCGGGGACCGATACAATGAGCAGTTCTTC
>TRBV27|17|TRBD1|TRBJ2-7|.
CASRPSPGTATLYEQYF
TGTGCCAGCCGACCATCACCCGGGACAGCGACACTCTACGAGCAGTACTTC
>TRBV6-5|13|.|TRBJ2-5|once
CASTQRGRETQYF
TGTGCCAGCACCCAAAGAGGGCGGGAGACCCAGTACTTC
>TRBV6-5|14|.|TRBJ2-7|.
CASSYQGLSYEQYF
TGTGCCAGCAGTTACCAGGGACTCTCCTACGAGCAGTACTTC
>TRBV11-2|15|.|TRBJ2-7|.
CASSSTGRATYEQYF
TGTGCCAGCAGCTCCACCGGACGGGCCACCTACGAGCAGTACTTC
>TRBV28|14|TRBD1|TRBJ2-7|.
CASSLGTGFSEQYF
TGTGCCAGCAGTTTAGGGACAGGTTTTAGCGAGCAGTACTTC
>TRBV11-2|15|.|TRBJ2-1|.
CASRERSYSYNEQFF
TGTGCCAGCAGGGAGCGGTCTTACTCCTACAATGAGCAGTTCTTC
>TRBV7-6|16|TRBD2|TRBJ2-2|.
CASSLTGGTNTGELFF
TGTGCCAGCAGCCTAACCGGGGGGACGAACACCGGGGAGCTGTTTTTT
>TRBV4-1|12|.|TRBJ2-1|.
CASSQEGPSQFF
TGCGCCAGCAGCCAAGAAGGTCCGTCCCAGTTCTTC
>TRBV4-1|14|TRBD2|TRBJ2-1|.
CASSQDTSDNEQFF
TGCGCCAGCAGCCAAGATACTAGCGACAATGAGCAATTCTTC
>TRBV27|16|TRBD1|TRBJ2-7|.
CASSLSGGQGSYEQYF
TGTGCCAGCAGTTTAAGTGGAGGACAGGGATCCTACGAGCAGTACTTC
>TRBV7-6|16|TRBD2|TRBJ2-1|.
CASRLGTSGSYNEQFF
TGTGCCAGCAGGTTGGGGACTAGCGGGAGTTACAATGAGCAGTTCTTC
>TRBV6-1|15|.|TRBJ1-2|.
CASSEFEAGNYGYTF
TGTGCCAGCAGTGAATTTGAAGCAGGAAACTATGGCTACACCTTC
>TRBV9|15|TRBD1|TRBJ1-3|.
CASSDSGGTGNTIYF
TGTGCCAGCAGCGACTCAGGGGGTACTGGAAACACCATATATTTT
>TRBV9|14|.|TRBJ2-1|.
CASSRDLNYNEQFF
TGTGCCAGCAGCCGGGACCTAAACTACAATGAGCAGTTCTTC
>TRBV28|16|.|TRBJ2-3|.
CASSLLTYSGTDTQYF
TGTGCCAGCAGTTTATTGACCTACTCAGGCACAGATACGCAGTATTTT
>TRBV30|14|TRBD2|TRBJ2-7|.
CAWSGLAGAYEQYF
TGTGCCTGGAGTGGACTAGCGGGGGCCTACGAGCAGTACTTC
>TRBV27|16|TRBD2|TRBJ2-3|.
CASSSRSGSPTDTQYF
TGTGCCAGCAGTTCCCGGAGCGGGAGTCCCACAGATACGCAGTATTTT
>TRBV29-1|20|TRBD2|TRBJ2-3|.
CSVEGGIQSSGSLRTDTQYF
TGCAGCGTTGAAGGGGGAATCCAGTCTAGCGGGAGCCTCCGCACAGATACGCAGTATTTT
>TRBV29-1|15|TRBD1|TRBJ2-3|.
CSVDENRGLTDTQYF
TGCAGCGTGGATGAAAACAGGGGGCTCACAGATACGCAGTATTTT
>TRBV27|13|.|TRBJ2-5|.
CASSPWVGGTQYF
TGTGCCAGCAGTCCCTGGGTTGGGGGGACCCAGTACTTC
>TRBV27|15|.|TRBJ2-7|.
CASSPGTQTSYEQYF
TGTGCCAGCAGTCCCGGGACACAGACATCCTACGAGCAGTACTTC
>TRBV13|15|TRBD1|TRBJ1-2|once
CASSSPRDRDYGYTF
TGTGCCAGCAGCTCTCCCCGGGACAGGGATTATGGCTACACCTTC
>TRBV13|12|.|TRBJ1-1|once
CASSSPGIEAFF
TGTGCCAGCAGCTCCCCCGGGATTGAAGCTTTCTTT
>TRBV11-2|14|.|TRBJ2-7|.
CASSSSLDRWEQYF
TGTGCCAGCAGCTCCTCCTTGGACAGATGGGAGCAGTACTTC
>TRBV19|15|TRBD2|TRBJ2-7|.
CASSRGLTPSYEQYF
TGTGCCAGTAGTAGGGGACTAACTCCCTCCTACGAGCAGTACTTC
>TRBV2|14|TRBD2|TRBJ2-1|.
CASYFSGSSGEQFF
TGTGCCAGTTACTTTAGCGGGAGCTCTGGAGAGCAGTTCTTC
>TRBV19|13|.|TRBJ2-1|.
CASGVGGSNEQFF
TGTGCCAGTGGCGTCGGTGGGAGCAATGAGCAGTTCTTC
>TRBV2|15|TRBD1|TRBJ2-1|.
CASSAEQGARDEQFF
TGTGCCAGCAGTGCCGAACAGGGGGCGAGGGATGAGCAGTTCTTC
>TRBV29-1|14|TRBD1|TRBJ2-7|.
CSVQTGTGAYEQYF
TGCAGCGTACAAACCGGGACAGGGGCCTACGAGCAGTACTTC
>TRBV6-1|15|TRBD1|TRBJ2-7|.
CAATQGDRGFYEQYF
TGTGCCGCTACCCAGGGGGACAGGGGCTTCTACGAGCAGTACTTC
>TRBV6-1|14|TRBD1|TRBJ2-7|.
CASGKTGGLNEQYF
TGTGCCAGCGGTAAGACAGGGGGACTGAACGAGCAGTACTTC
>TRBV5-6|14|TRBD2|TRBJ2-3|.
CASSPGLGTDTQYF
TGTGCCAGCAGCCCGGGACTAGGGACAGATACGCAGTATTTT
>TRBV15|15|.|TRBJ1-1|.
CATSRDRGSYTEAFF
TGTGCCACCAGCAGAGATCGGGGCAGCTACACTGAAGCTTTCTTT
>TRBV7-9|16|.|TRBJ1-5|once
CASTGAGAGSNQPQHF
TGTGCCAGCACCGGGGCGGGGGCGGGTAGCAATCAGCCCCAGCATTTT
>TRBV9|19|TRBD2|TRBJ2-1|.
CASSPGLAGGVTIGNEQFF
TGTGCCAGCAGCCCGGGACTAGCGGGAGGTGTTACAATAGGCAATGAGCAGTTCTTC
>TRBV15|14|.|TRBJ1-5|once
CATSRDRGSQPQHF
TGTGCCACCAGCAGAGATCGGGGCAGCCAGCCCCAGCATTTT
>TRBV28|13|.|TRBJ1-1|.
CASSTDGNTEAFF
TGTGCCAGCAGTACGGACGGGAACACTGAAGCTTTCTTT
>TRBV2|17|TRBD1|TRBJ1-2|once
CASSVPRTGEPNYGYTF
TGTGCCAGCAGCGTACCGAGGACAGGCGAGCCCAACTATGGCTACACCTTC
>TRBV27|17|TRBD2|TRBJ2-1|.
CATEGITGTSGYYEQFF
TGTGCCACCGAGGGGATAACCGGGACTAGCGGGTACTATGAGCAGTTCTTC